Sequencing of this T cell receptor beta chain was carried out in a study of OX40 agonist ivuxolimab in advanced cancers. Study context: Patients received intravenous ivuxolimab every 2 weeks at 0.01 to 10 mg/kg. A diagnosis of hepatocellular carcinoma, melanoma, renal cell or head and neck cancer was present in dose-escalation patients.

This clone was recorded once. Antigen: not known. Study outcomes and limitations: At doses 0.1 to 3.0 mg/kg, CD4+ and CD8+ clones expanded. Expanded peripheral T cell antigen specificity was not determined.

The CDR3 spans 15 residues. Deletions cut 2 bases from V and 6 bases from J, with 11 bases between. Germline V gene lookup returns CDR1 KGHSH and CDR2 LQKENI. Profiling relied on immunoSEQ multiplex PCR, and the TCRdb table lists in-frame clones only, not all of them. The sample has some 60,000 clones, 84% seen once. The genes are TRBV18 and TRBJ1-6; perhaps TRBD1 as D (5 bases). The sequenced sample was CD4+ or CD8+ T cells sorted from blood, obtained in a trial of the OX40 agonist ivuxolimab. The receptor was derived from an adult with an advanced solid tumor such as melanoma, head and neck, liver or kidney cancer. The CDR3 DNA sequence: TGTGCCAGCTCACCAGGGGCGTTGGGTAATTCACCCCTCCACTTT. Amino acid sequence: CASSPGALGNSPLHF.